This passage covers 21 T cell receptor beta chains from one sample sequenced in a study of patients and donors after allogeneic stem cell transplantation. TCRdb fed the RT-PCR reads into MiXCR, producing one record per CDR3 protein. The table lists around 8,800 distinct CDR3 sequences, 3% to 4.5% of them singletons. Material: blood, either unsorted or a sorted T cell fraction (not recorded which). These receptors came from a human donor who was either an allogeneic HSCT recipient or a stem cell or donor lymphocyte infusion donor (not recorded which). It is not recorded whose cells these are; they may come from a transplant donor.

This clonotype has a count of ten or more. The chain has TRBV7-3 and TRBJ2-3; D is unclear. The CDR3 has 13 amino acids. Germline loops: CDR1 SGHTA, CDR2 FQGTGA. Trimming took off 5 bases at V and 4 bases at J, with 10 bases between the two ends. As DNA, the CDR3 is TGTGCCAGCAGCCCCAATAACGCAGATACGCAGTATTTT. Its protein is CASSPNNADTQYF. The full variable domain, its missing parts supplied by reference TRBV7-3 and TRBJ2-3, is GAGVSQTPSNKVTEKGKYVELRCDPISGHTALYWYRQSLGQGPEFLIYFQGTGAADDSGLPNDRFFAVRPEGSVSTLKIQRTERGDSAVYLCASSPNNADTQYFGPGTRLTVL.

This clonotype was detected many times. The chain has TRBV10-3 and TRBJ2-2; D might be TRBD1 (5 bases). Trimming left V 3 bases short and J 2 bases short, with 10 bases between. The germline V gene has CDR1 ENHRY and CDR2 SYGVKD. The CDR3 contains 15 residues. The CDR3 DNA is TGTGCCATCAGTGACTTGGGGCGAAACACCGGGGAGCTGTTTTTT. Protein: CAISDLGRNTGELFF.

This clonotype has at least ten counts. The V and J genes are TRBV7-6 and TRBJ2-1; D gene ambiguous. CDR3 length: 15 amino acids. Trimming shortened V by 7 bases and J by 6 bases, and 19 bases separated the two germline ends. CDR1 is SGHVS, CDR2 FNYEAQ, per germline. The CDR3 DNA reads TGTGCCAGCACCCCGACGACTCTAGGTTTCAATGAGCAGTTCTTC. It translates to CASTPTTLGFNEQFF.

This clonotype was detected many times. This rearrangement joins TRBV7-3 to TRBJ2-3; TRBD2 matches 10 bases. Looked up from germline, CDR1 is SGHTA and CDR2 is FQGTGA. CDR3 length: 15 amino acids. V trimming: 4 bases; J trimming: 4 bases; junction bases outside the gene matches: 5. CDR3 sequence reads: CASSSSGSPPDTQYF. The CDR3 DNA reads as TGTGCCAGCAGCTCTAGCGGGAGTCCCCCAGATACGCAGTATTTT.

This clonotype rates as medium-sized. The CDR3 region has the DNA TGCAGTGCTAGGGGACAGTCTAATGAAAAACTGTTTTTT. Translated, it gives CSARGQSNEKLFF. The chain has TRBV20-1 and TRBJ1-4; 7 bases map to TRBD1. The CDR3 has 13 residues. CDR1 and CDR2 (germline): DFQATT, SNEGSKA (reference sequence). V lost 3 bases to trimming and J lost 3 bases; unmatched junction nucleotides: 1.

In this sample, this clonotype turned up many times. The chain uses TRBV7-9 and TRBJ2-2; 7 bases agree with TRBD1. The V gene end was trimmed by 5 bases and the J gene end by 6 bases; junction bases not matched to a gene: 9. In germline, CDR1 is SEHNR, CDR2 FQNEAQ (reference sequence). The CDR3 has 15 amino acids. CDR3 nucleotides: TGTGCCAGCAGCCTCGACAGGGTCTGGCCCGGGGAGCTGTTTTTT. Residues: CASSLDRVWPGELFF.

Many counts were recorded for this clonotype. The CDR3: CASSLGVAGQETQYF. The CDR3 DNA reads TGTGCCAGCAGCTTAGGCGTTGCGGGTCAAGAGACCCAGTACTTC. The V and J genes are TRBV7-9 and TRBJ2-5, with D possibly being TRBD2 (5 bases). Deletions cut 1 base from V and 2 bases from J, with 11 bases between. Germline V gene sequence: CDR1 SEHNR, CDR2 FQNEAQ (reference sequence). The CDR3 length is 15 residues. Using reference TRBV7-9 and TRBJ2-5 for the parts outside the CDR3, the full variable domain is DTGVSQNPRHKITKRGQNVTFRCDPISEHNRLYWYRQTLGQGPEFLTYFQNEAQLEKSRLLSDRFSAERPKGSFSTLEIQRTEQGDSAMYLCASSLGVAGQETQYFGPGTRLLVL.

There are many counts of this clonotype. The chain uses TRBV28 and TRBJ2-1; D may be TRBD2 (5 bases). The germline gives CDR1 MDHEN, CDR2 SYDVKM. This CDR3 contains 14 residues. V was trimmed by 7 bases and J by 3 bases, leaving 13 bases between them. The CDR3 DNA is TGTGCCAGCAAATCAAGCGGAGACTACAATGAGCAGTTCTTC. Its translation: CASKSSGDYNEQFF.

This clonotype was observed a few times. The CDR3 DNA reads as TGCGCCAGCAGCCCCGGGACTAGCACAGATACGCAGTATTTT. It is translated as CASSPGTSTDTQYF. V is TRBV5-1 and J is TRBJ2-3; the D gene is possibly TRBD2 (6 bases). The CDR3 has 14 amino acids. V shed 4 bases and J shed 0 bases, with 9 bases lying between them. Germline CDR1 is SGHRS and CDR2 is YFSETQ.

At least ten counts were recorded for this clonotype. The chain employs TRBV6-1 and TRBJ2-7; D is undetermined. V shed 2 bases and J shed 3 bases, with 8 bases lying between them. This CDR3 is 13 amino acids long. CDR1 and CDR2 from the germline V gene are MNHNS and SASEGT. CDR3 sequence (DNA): TGTGCCAGCAGTGAATCCCCGGGCTACGAGCAGTACTTC. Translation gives CASSESPGYEQYF.

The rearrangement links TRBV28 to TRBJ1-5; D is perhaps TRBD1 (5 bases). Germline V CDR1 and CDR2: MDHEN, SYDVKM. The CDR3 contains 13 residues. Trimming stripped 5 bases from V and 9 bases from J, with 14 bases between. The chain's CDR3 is CASSLGADWPQHF. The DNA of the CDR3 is TGTGCCAGCAGTCTCGGGGCCGACTGGCCCCAGCATTTT.

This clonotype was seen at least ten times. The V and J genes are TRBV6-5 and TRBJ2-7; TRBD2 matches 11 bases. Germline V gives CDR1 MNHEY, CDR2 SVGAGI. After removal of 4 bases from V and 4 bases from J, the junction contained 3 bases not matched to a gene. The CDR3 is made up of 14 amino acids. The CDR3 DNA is TGTGCCAGCAGTTTGGGGACTAGCGGTTACGAGCAGTACTTC. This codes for CASSLGTSGYEQYF.

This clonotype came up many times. CDR3 amino acids: CASSYRTSGTYEQYF. CDR3 nucleotide sequence: TGTGCCAGCAGCTACAGGACTAGCGGAACCTACGAGCAGTACTTC. The V call is TRBV6-5, the J call TRBJ2-7; 10 nucleotides agree with TRBD2. The germline CDR1 and CDR2 sequences are MNHEY and SVGAGI. The ends lost 6 bases at V and 2 bases at J; junction bases unmatched: 7. The CDR3 is 15 amino acids.

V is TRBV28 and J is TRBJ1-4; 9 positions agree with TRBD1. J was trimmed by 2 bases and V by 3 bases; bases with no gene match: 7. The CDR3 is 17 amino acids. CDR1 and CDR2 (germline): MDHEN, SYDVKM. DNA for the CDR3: TGTGCCAGCAGTTTGCCGGGGACAGGGCTCACTAATGAAAAACTGTTTTTT. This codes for CASSLPGTGLTNEKLFF.

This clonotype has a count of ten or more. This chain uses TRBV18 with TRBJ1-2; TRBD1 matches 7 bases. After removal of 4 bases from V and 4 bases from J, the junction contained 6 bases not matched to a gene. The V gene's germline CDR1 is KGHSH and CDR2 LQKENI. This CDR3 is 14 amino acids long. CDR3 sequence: CASSRTGDGYGYTF. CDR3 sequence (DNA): TGTGCCAGCTCACGCACAGGGGACGGCTATGGCTACACCTTC. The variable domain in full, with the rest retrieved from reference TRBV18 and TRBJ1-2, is NAGVMQNPRHLVRRRGQEARLRCSPMKGHSHVYWYRQLPEEGLKFMVYLQKENIIDESGMPKERFSAEFPKEGPSILRIQQVVRGDSAAYFCASSRTGDGYGYTFGSGTRLTVV.

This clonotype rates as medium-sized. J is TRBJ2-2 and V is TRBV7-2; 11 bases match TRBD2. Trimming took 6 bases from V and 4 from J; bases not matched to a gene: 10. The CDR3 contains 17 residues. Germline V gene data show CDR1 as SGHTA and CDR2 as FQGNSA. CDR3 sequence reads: CASRKIAGGPGTGELFF. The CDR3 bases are TGTGCCAGCAGAAAAATAGCGGGAGGGCCGGGCACCGGGGAGCTGTTTTTT.

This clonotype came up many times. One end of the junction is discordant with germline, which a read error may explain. For the CDR3, the DNA is TGTGCCAGTAGTTTAAGATTACTATCCTTCGAGCAGTACTTC. Amino acids: CASSLRLLSFEQYF. This chain links TRBV27 with TRBJ2-7; D is ambiguous. The germline CDR1 and CDR2 sequences are MNHEY and SMNVEV (reference sequence). This CDR3 has 14 residues.

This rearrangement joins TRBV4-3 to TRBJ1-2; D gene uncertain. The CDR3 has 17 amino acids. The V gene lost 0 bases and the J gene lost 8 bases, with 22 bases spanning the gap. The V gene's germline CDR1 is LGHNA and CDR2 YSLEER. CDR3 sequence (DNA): TGCGCCAGCAGCCAAGAAAGTAGCGGACGGAGAACCGGCGGCTACACCTTC. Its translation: CASSQESSGRRTGGYTF.

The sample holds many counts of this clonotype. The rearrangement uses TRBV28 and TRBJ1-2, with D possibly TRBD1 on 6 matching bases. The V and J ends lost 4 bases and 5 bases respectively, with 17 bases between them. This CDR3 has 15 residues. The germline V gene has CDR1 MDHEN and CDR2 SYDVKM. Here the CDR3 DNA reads TGTGCCAGCAGTTCCACAGGGTTGGCAAGGTATGGCTACACCTTC. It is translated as CASSSTGLARYGYTF.

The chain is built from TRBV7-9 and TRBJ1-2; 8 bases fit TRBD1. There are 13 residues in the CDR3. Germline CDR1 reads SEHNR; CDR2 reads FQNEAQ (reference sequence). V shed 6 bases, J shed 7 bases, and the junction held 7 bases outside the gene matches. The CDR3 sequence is CASRQGDAGGYTF. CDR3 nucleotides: TGTGCCAGCAGACAGGGGGATGCTGGTGGCTACACCTTC.

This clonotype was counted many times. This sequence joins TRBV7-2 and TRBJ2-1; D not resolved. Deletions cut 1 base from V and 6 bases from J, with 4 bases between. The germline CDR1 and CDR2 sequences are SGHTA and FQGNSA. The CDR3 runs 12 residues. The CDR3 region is CASSLEGNEQFF. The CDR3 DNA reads TGTGCCAGCAGCTTAGAGGGCAATGAGCAGTTCTTC.